Presented here are 14 T cell receptor beta chains from one specimen sequenced in a study of metastatic and nonmetastatic thyroid tumors. TCRdb reprocessed the PCR reads via MiXCR. Of tens of thousands of clones in the sample, around an eighth were seen once. Among the patients, none had received any treatment before thyroid surgery. The sample comprised tumor tissue. These receptors originate from a female donor with papillary thyroid cancer or a benign thyroid nodule (not recorded which). Some clones in this sample may be carry-over from other donors' samples.

This clone came up many times. V and J are TRBV19 and TRBJ2-2, with D possibly matching TRBD1 (5 bases). The CDR3 is 13 residues long. In germline, CDR1 is LNHDA, CDR2 SQIVND (reference sequence). The V gene lost 9 bases and the J gene lost 2 bases, with 10 bases spanning the gap. The CDR3 coding sequence is TGTGCCAGCCCGGACACCAACACCGGGGAGCTGTTTTTT. This codes for CASPDTNTGELFF.

This clone was observed many times. J is TRBJ1-2 and V is TRBV6-1; TRBD1 might be the D (6 bases). From germline, CDR1 is MNHNS and CDR2 SASEGT. Trimming removed 6 bases at V and 10 bases at J, with 18 bases between. This CDR3 contains 13 residues. The CDR3 protein is CASRQGGLITYTF. The CDR3 nucleotides are TGTGCCAGCAGACAGGGTGGGCTAATTACCTACACCTTC.

V usage is TRBV7-2 and J usage is TRBJ2-6; 11 bases line up with TRBD2. J gave up 1 base and V 2 bases, and 10 bases lay outside the gene matches. This CDR3 region has 20 residues. The germline CDR1 and CDR2 sequences are SGHTA and FQGNSA. The CDR3 DNA is TGTGCCAGCAGCTTATCGGCTGGGACTAGCGGATGGTCTGGGGCCAACGTCCTGACTTTC. Its translation: CASSLSAGTSGWSGANVLTF.

DNA of the CDR3: TGTGCCAGCAGACGTGCCGGGACAGGACCAATTGGGTATGGCTACACCTTC. It yields the protein CASRRAGTGPIGYGYTF. The gene calls are TRBV6-1 and TRBJ1-2; 8 bases agree with TRBD1. Germline trimming cut 6 bases from V and 5 bases from J; bases unmatched to any gene: 17. The CDR3 consists of 17 residues. Germline V CDR1 and CDR2: MNHNS, SASEGT.

The rearrangement links TRBV11-3 to TRBJ2-7, with 7 bases lining up with TRBD1. There are 15 residues in the CDR3. Germline assignment: CDR1 SGHNT and CDR2 YENEEA. CDR3 protein: CSTSRRQGSSYEQYF. Written as DNA, the CDR3 is TGTTCCACCAGCCGTCGACAGGGCAGTTCCTACGAGCAGTACTTC.

The chain uses TRBV28 and TRBJ1-3; TRBD1 matches 10 bases. From germline, CDR1 is MDHEN and CDR2 SYDVKM. This CDR3 contains 17 residues. V trimming: 5 bases; J trimming: 5 bases; junction bases outside the gene matches: 12. CDR3 in DNA: TGTGCCAGCAGTGAATTTATCGGGACAGGGGCTCGAAACACCATATATTTT. This sequence encodes CASSEFIGTGARNTIYF.

This clone came up many times. The rearrangement links TRBV5-4 to TRBJ2-1, with 7 bases that match TRBD2. Trimming at V came to 3 bases and at J to 5 bases, leaving 8 bases not matched to a gene. The CDR3 is 15 amino acids. In germline, CDR1 is SGHNT, CDR2 YYREEE (reference sequence). The CDR3 sequence is CASSSRGRVHNEQFF. The CDR3 DNA reads as TGTGCCAGCAGCTCACGTGGGAGGGTCCACAATGAGCAGTTCTTC.

This clone was observed a handful of times. The chain uses TRBV5-4 and TRBJ1-2; D possibly corresponds to TRBD1 (5 bases). With 2 bases removed from V and 0 bases from J, the gap between germline ends came to 14 bases. This CDR3 comprises 16 residues. The germline CDR1 and CDR2 sequences are SGHNT and YYREEE (reference sequence). CDR3 in DNA: TGTGCCAGCAGCTTTAAAAGACAGAGCCCTAACTATGGCTACACCTTC. Translation: CASSFKRQSPNYGYTF.

The table lists this clone with many counts. The V call is TRBV6-5, the J call TRBJ1-1; D not certain. Germline V lookup: CDR1 MNHEY, CDR2 SVGAGI. The CDR3 is 14 residues long. V was clipped by 4 bases and J by 1 base, with 10 bases between them. CDR3 residues: CASSSSAGNTEAFF. Written as DNA, the CDR3 is TGTGCCAGCAGTTCCTCCGCGGGGAACACTGAAGCTTTCTTT.

This clone was detected ten times or more. The V call is TRBV11-3, the J call TRBJ2-7, with 11 bases fitting TRBD1. There are 15 residues in the CDR3. J was trimmed by 2 bases and V by 5 bases; bases with no gene match: 5. The V gene's germline CDR1 is SGHNT and CDR2 YENEEA. The CDR3 DNA follows: TGTGCCAGCAGCCTAGGACAGGGGGCCCCCTACGAGCAGTACTTC. Amino acid sequence: CASSLGQGAPYEQYF.

A remark on this clone: A much bigger clone sits one base away, suggesting this may be a read error. The chain has TRBV5-8 and TRBJ2-5; D perhaps matches TRBD2 (7 bases). V was trimmed by 5 bases and J by 4 bases, leaving 15 bases between them. Germline loops: CDR1 SGHTS, CDR2 YDEGEE. The CDR3 length is 14 residues. CDR3 protein: CASRGGAVVETQYF. CDR3 DNA sequence: TGTGCCAGCAGAGGGGGGGCAGTAGTAGAGACCCAGTACTTC.

This clone was counted at least ten times. The CDR3 region has the DNA TGCGCCAGCAGCCGATCTCCGGGAGCGCGAGAGACCCAGTACTTC. The encoded protein is CASSRSPGARETQYF. The V and J genes are TRBV4-1 and TRBJ2-5; tentatively, D is TRBD2 (6 bases). V lost 4 bases, J lost 4 bases, and 16 bases lay in between. Per germline, CDR1 MGHRA and CDR2 YSYEKL. This CDR3 is 15 amino acids long.

This clone was counted a few times. Since a much larger clone is just one base distant, this may be a read error. The chain is built from TRBV19 and TRBJ1-5; D uncertain. V lost 1 base to trimming and J lost 2 bases, with 3 bases between them. The CDR3 contains 13 residues. Germline loops: CDR1 LNHDA, CDR2 SQIVND (reference sequence). CDR3 bases: TGTGCCAGTAGTATAGGGTGCAATCAGCCCCAGCATTTT. Translating it yields CASSIGCNQPQHF. Full variable domain (remainder filled in from reference TRBV19 and TRBJ1-5): DGGITQSPKYLFRKEGQNVTLSCEQNLNHDAMYWYRQDPGQGLRLIYYSQIVNDFQKGDIAEGYSVSREKKESFPLTVTSAQKNPTAFYLCASSIGCNQPQHFGDGTRLSIL.

This clone was counted many times. V is TRBV6-1 and J is TRBJ2-3, with TRBD2 matching over 11 bases. This CDR3 is built from 14 residues. CDR1 is MNHNS and CDR2 is SASEGT in the germline V gene. With 5 bases clipped from V and 8 bases from J, the junction kept 6 bases outside the gene matches. The CDR3, as DNA: TGTGCCAGCAGTACCCTAGCGGGAGGTGGTACGCAGTATTTT. Protein: CASSTLAGGGTQYF.